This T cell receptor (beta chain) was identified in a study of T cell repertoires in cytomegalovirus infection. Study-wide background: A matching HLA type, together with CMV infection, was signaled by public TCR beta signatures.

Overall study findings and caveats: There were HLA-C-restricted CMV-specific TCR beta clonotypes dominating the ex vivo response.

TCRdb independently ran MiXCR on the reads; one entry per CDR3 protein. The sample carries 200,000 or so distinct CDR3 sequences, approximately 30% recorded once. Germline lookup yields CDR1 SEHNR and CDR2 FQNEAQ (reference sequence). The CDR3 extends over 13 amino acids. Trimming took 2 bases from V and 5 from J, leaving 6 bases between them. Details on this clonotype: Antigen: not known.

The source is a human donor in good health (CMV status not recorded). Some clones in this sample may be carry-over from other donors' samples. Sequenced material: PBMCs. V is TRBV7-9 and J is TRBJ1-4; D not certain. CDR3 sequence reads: CASSLQLNEKLFF. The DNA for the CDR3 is TGTGCCAGCAGCTTACAGCTCAATGAAAAACTGTTTTTT.